Presented here are 27 T cell receptor beta chains from one specimen sequenced in a study of blood T cell repertoires in COVID-19. Produced via immunoSEQ multiplex PCR; TCRdb's table is partial and in-frame only. The sample consists of 170,000 or so clones, more than 75% of them appearing once. Sequences were obtained from peripheral blood. The source is a woman in her seventies with COVID-19, enrolled during active disease.

The chain carries TRBV4-1 and TRBJ2-2, with TRBD1 matching 12 bases. In germline, CDR1 is MGHRA, CDR2 YSYEKL. The CDR3 length is 19 residues. With V trimmed by 0 bases and J by 4 bases, 9 bases remained unmatched. The CDR3: CASSQDGPGQGASTGELFF. CDR3 coding DNA: TGCGCCAGCAGCCAAGACGGCCCGGGACAGGGGGCTAGCACCGGGGAGCTGTTTTTT.

This chain uses TRBV5-6 with TRBJ1-4; TRBD1 aligns across 10 bases. Losses at the gene ends were 6 bases for V and 8 bases for J; bases not matched to a gene: 7. CDR3 length: 14 residues. Germline V CDR1 and CDR2: SGHDT, YYEEEE. The CDR3 DNA sequence: TGTGCCAGCACCCTCCGGGACAGGGGCGAAAAACTGTTTTTT. It encodes CASTLRDRGEKLFF.

The chain is built from TRBV9 and TRBJ1-1; 10 positions agree with TRBD1. J was trimmed by 3 bases and V by 4 bases; bases with no gene match: 3. The CDR3 contains 14 residues. The germline CDR1 and CDR2 sequences are SGDLS and YYNGEE. CDR3 region: CASSPGTGDTEAFF. The CDR3 bases are TGTGCCAGCAGCCCAGGGACAGGGGACACTGAAGCTTTCTTT.

Only a few counts were recorded for this clone. The rearrangement links TRBV7-9 to TRBJ1-5; 7 nucleotides align to TRBD1. This CDR3 is 16 amino acids long. V lost 1 base to trimming and J lost 0 bases; unmatched junction nucleotides: 3. From germline, CDR1 is SEHNR and CDR2 FQNEAQ (reference sequence). CDR3 sequence: CASSLGSGGSNQPQHF. As DNA, the CDR3 is TGTGCCAGCAGCTTAGGGTCAGGGGGTAGCAATCAGCCCCAGCATTTT.

This chain links TRBV7-2 with TRBJ1-2; 7 nucleotides agree with TRBD1. This CDR3 is 14 amino acids long. From germline, CDR1 is SGHTA and CDR2 FQGNSA. Germline trimming cut 3 bases from V and 5 bases from J; bases unmatched to any gene: 6. CDR3 DNA sequence: TGTGCCAGCAGCTTTCGCCCAGGGGGTTATGGCTACACCTTC. As protein: CASSFRPGGYGYTF. The full variable domain, its missing parts supplied by reference TRBV7-2 and TRBJ1-2, is GAGVSQSPSNKVTEKGKDVELRCDPISGHTALYWYRQSLGQGLEFLIYFQGNSAPDKSGLPSDRFSAERTGGSVSTLTIQRTQQEDSAVYLCASSFRPGGYGYTFGSGTRLTVV.

As for this clone: One end of the junction varies from germline; a read error may be responsible. The gene calls are TRBV6-1 and TRBJ2-7; 8 bases are a match to TRBD2. The CDR3 has 14 amino acids. CDR1 and CDR2 (germline): MNHNS, SASEGT. The CDR3 bases are TGTGCCAGCAGGGAAGCGGGAGCTATCTACGAGCAGTACTTC. Its protein is CASREAGAIYEQYF.

This clone was observed a handful of times. The rearrangement links TRBV29-1 to TRBJ1-1; no clear D gene. Germline V gene sequence: CDR1 SQVTM, CDR2 ANQGSEA. The V gene lost 3 bases and the J gene lost 4 bases, with 9 bases spanning the gap. The CDR3 extends over 12 amino acids. For the CDR3, the DNA is TGCAGCGTTGAGGAGCCGGCCACTGAAGCTTTCTTT. Protein product: CSVEEPATEAFF.

V and J are TRBV6-5 and TRBJ2-7; D perhaps matches TRBD1 (6 bases). Trimming pared 0 bases from V and 6 bases from J, leaving 12 bases between. The germline CDR1 and CDR2 sequences are MNHEY and SVGAGI. This CDR3 region has 14 residues. The CDR3 is CASSYSDQTGEQYF. DNA of the CDR3: TGTGCCAGCAGTTACTCGGACCAGACAGGCGAGCAGTACTTC.

This chain connects TRBV28 to TRBJ2-7; TRBD2 matches at 8 bases. CDR1 is MDHEN, CDR2 SYDVKM, per germline. This CDR3 has 12 residues. The junction had 4 bases not matched to a gene; V was cut back by 5 bases and J by 7 bases. As DNA, the CDR3 is TGTGCCAGCAGTCCGGGAGGGTGGGAGCAGTACTTC. Its translation: CASSPGGWEQYF.

The chain is built from TRBV7-9 and TRBJ1-1; TRBD1 is a possible D gene (5 bases). Trimming left V 6 bases short and J 3 bases short, with 17 bases between. This CDR3 region has 15 residues. Per the germline V gene, CDR1 is SEHNR and CDR2 is FQNEAQ (reference sequence). The CDR3 DNA follows: TGTGCCAGCAGATACCCCAGGGTGATGGACACTGAAGCTTTCTTT. Translated, it gives CASRYPRVMDTEAFF.

The gene calls are TRBV5-1 and TRBJ1-1; 7 bases are shared with TRBD1. The CDR3 is made up of 16 amino acids. V was clipped by 3 bases and J by 0 bases; unmatched bases: 8. The germline V gene has CDR1 SGHRS and CDR2 YFSETQ. CDR3 DNA: TGCGCCAGCAGCTCGGGACAGACCCCCATGAACACTGAAGCTTTCTTT. Translated, it gives CASSSGQTPMNTEAFF.

The J gene is TRBJ2-4, the V gene TRBV21-1; TRBD1 was called by the table and not checked on the DNA. TRBV21-1 has pseudogene status. The CDR3 runs 16 residues. Written as DNA, the CDR3 is TGTGCCAGCAGCAGAAGCAGCCTCCGACAGTCCCGAATAGGGAAATTC. Encoded protein: CASSRSSLRQSRIGKF.

V usage is TRBV6-5 and J usage is TRBJ1-1; D perhaps matches TRBD1 (6 bases). V was clipped by 8 bases and J by 5 bases, with 12 bases between them. The CDR3 loop spans 12 amino acids. Looked up from germline, CDR1 is MNHEY and CDR2 is SVGAGI. CDR3 sequence reads: CASEQGWTEAFF. The DNA of the CDR3 is TGTGCCAGCGAACAGGGATGGACTGAAGCTTTCTTT.

Of note for this clone: The DNA is left out, because the CDR3 cannot be placed on it with certainty; the CDR3 is given as TCRdb lists it. V is TRBV28 and J is TRBJ2-7; the table's D gene call, TRBD1, was not cross checked with the DNA. 16 amino acids form the CDR3, both terminal residues included. The V gene's germline CDR1 is MDHEN and CDR2 SYDVKM. The CDR3 protein is CASSSSGQGLSYEQYF.

The chain is built from TRBV29-1 and TRBJ2-7; 9 positions match TRBD2. The CDR3 spans 12 residues. With V trimmed by 6 bases and J by 7 bases, 7 bases remained unmatched. CDR1 is SQVTM and CDR2 is ANQGSEA in the germline V gene. The CDR3 DNA is TGCAGCGTATCCCCTAGCGGGAATGAGCAGTACTTC. Translation: CSVSPSGNEQYF.

This chain uses TRBV27 with TRBJ2-5; TRBD2 aligns across 10 bases. The CDR3 length is 14 residues. Germline V gene data show CDR1 as MNHEY and CDR2 as SMNVEV (reference sequence). The V segment lost 5 bases and the J segment 6 bases; nucleotides outside the gene matches: 6. DNA for the CDR3: TGTGCCAGCAGTATAGCGGGAGGAGGAAAGACCCAGTACTTC. Its protein product is CASSIAGGGKTQYF.

V gene TRBV5-6 combines with J gene TRBJ1-2; tentatively, D is TRBD1 (5 bases). The V end lost 0 bases, the J end lost 8 bases, and 20 bases lay between the germline ends. Per the germline V gene, CDR1 is SGHDT and CDR2 is YYEEEE. This CDR3 spans 16 amino acids. The CDR3 region is CASSLATAGRNPGYTF. The CDR3 nucleotides read TGTGCCAGCAGCTTGGCGACAGCCGGAAGGAATCCGGGCTACACCTTC. The full variable domain, rest sourced from reference TRBV5-6 and TRBJ1-2, is DAGVTQSPTHLIKTRGQQVTLRCSPKSGHDTVSWYQQALGQGPQFIFQYYEEEERQRGNFPDRFSGHQFPNYSSELNVNALLLGDSALYLCASSLATAGRNPGYTFGSGTRLTVV.

The rearrangement joins TRBV13 to TRBJ2-3; D gene unclear. Germline assignment: CDR1 PRHDT and CDR2 FYEKMQ (reference sequence). The CDR3 extends over 11 amino acids. Trimming took off 2 bases at V and 5 bases at J, with 2 bases between the two ends. The CDR3 nucleotides are TGTGCCAGCAGCTTACTAGATACGCAGTATTTT. Its protein product is CASSLLDTQYF.

The rearrangement uses TRBV28 and TRBJ2-5, with D uncertain. CDR3 length: 15 amino acids. Germline CDR1 reads MDHEN; CDR2 reads SYDVKM. V shed 3 bases and J shed 3 bases, with 14 bases lying between them. The CDR3 reads CASSFQLERKETQYF. CDR3 in DNA: TGTGCCAGCAGTTTTCAGCTAGAAAGAAAAGAGACCCAGTACTTC.

The chain couples TRBV7-9 to TRBJ1-3; 8 positions match TRBD1. With 5 bases clipped from V and 4 bases from J, the junction kept 7 bases outside the gene matches. CDR1 and CDR2 (germline): SEHNR, FQNEAQ (reference sequence). The CDR3 extends over 15 amino acids. The CDR3 spells CASSPQGARGNTIYF. CDR3 nucleotides: TGTGCCAGCAGCCCGCAGGGGGCCCGCGGAAACACCATATATTTT.

A single count supports this clone. This rearrangement joins TRBV23-1 to TRBJ2-1; no clear D gene. TRBV23-1 belongs to the ORF category, with a function that is uncertain. V dropped 0 bases and J dropped 4 bases, with 4 bases sitting between them. The length of the CDR3 is 13 residues. CDR3: CASSQSSYNEQFF. CDR3 DNA: TGCGCCAGCAGTCAATCGTCTTACAATGAGCAGTTCTTC.

V gene TRBV9 combines with J gene TRBJ1-1; 7 bases are shared with TRBD1. The length of the CDR3 is 15 residues. Trimming cost V 0 bases and J 1 base; bases outside gene matches: 3. Germline V gene sequence: CDR1 SGDLS, CDR2 YYNGEE. The CDR3 sequence: CASSVVTGQNTEAFF. The CDR3 DNA is TGTGCCAGCAGCGTAGTGACAGGGCAGAACACTGAAGCTTTCTTT. Based on the CDR3 plus reference TRBV9 and TRBJ1-1, the full variable domain is DSGVTQTPKHLITATGQRVTLRCSPRSGDLSVYWYQQSLDQGLQFLIQYYNGEERAKGNILERFSAQQFPDLHSELNLSSLELGDSALYFCASSVVTGQNTEAFFGQGTRLTVV.

CDR3 DNA sequence: TGTGCCAGTAGTTTCGGACTAGCGGGAGGTACAAACTACAATGAGCAGTTCTTC. It is translated as CASSFGLAGGTNYNEQFF. The chain combines TRBV19 with TRBJ2-1, with 14 nucleotides matching TRBD2. This CDR3 contains 18 residues. In germline, CDR1 is LNHDA, CDR2 SQIVND (reference sequence). The trim removed 5 bases at V and 3 bases at J, leaving 9 bases unmatched.

This chain connects TRBV6-5 to TRBJ2-5; possible D gene TRBD2, 6 bases. The CDR3 extends over 15 amino acids. Germline CDR1 reads MNHEY; CDR2 reads SVGAGI. V shed 6 bases and J shed 4 bases, with 18 bases lying between them. Written as DNA, the CDR3 is TGTGCCAGCAGCCCCGCGGAGCGGGCGGGAGAGACCCAGTACTTC. Translation: CASSPAERAGETQYF.

The rearrangement links TRBV3-1 (or the pseudogene TRBV3-2) to TRBJ2-2, with TRBD1 identical over 8 bases. J lost 7 bases, V lost 4 bases, and 8 bases had no gene match. CDR3 length equals 15 residues. The germline CDR1 and CDR2 sequences are LGHDT and YNNKEL (reference sequence). CDR3 nucleotides: TGTGCCAGCAGCCGAACGGACAGGGTGAACGGGGAGCTGTTTTTT. As protein: CASSRTDRVNGELFF.

The chain recombines TRBV30 with TRBJ1-1, with 7 positions matching TRBD1. Germline V gives CDR1 GTSNPN, CDR2 SVGIG (reference sequence). The CDR3 runs 13 residues. The CDR3 loop is CASSDRPPTEAFF. In nucleotides, the CDR3 is TGTGCTTCCTCGGACAGGCCCCCCACTGAAGCTTTCTTT.

The chain uses TRBV7-9 and TRBJ2-5; possibly TRBD1 for D (6 bases). V lost 1 base to trimming and J lost 2 bases, with 8 bases between them. The length of the CDR3 is 14 residues. Per germline, CDR1 SEHNR and CDR2 FQNEAQ (reference sequence). CDR3: CASSLVDSQETQYF. CDR3 nucleotide sequence: TGTGCCAGCAGCTTAGTGGACAGTCAAGAGACCCAGTACTTC. The whole variable domain, remainder taken from reference TRBV7-9 and TRBJ2-5, is DTGVSQNPRHKITKRGQNVTFRCDPISEHNRLYWYRQTLGQGPEFLTYFQNEAQLEKSRLLSDRFSAERPKGSFSTLEIQRTEQGDSAMYLCASSLVDSQETQYFGPGTRLLVL.